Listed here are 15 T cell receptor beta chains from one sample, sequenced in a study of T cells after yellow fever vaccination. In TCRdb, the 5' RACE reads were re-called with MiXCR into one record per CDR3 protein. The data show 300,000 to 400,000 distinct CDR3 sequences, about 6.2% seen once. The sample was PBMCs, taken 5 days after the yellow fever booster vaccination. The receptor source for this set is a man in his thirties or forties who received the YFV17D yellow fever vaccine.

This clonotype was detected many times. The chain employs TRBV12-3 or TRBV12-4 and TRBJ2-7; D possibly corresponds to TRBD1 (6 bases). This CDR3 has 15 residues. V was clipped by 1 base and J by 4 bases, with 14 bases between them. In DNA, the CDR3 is TGTGCCAGCAGTTTAGGTTCGGACAGTTCGTACGAGCAGTACTTC. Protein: CASSLGSDSSYEQYF.

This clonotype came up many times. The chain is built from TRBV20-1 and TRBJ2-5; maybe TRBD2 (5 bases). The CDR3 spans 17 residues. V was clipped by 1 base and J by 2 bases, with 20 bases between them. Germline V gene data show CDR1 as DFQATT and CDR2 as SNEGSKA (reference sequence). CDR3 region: CSARAPATSGRQETQYF. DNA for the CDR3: TGCAGTGCTAGAGCCCCGGCCACCTCGGGAAGGCAAGAGACCCAGTACTTC.

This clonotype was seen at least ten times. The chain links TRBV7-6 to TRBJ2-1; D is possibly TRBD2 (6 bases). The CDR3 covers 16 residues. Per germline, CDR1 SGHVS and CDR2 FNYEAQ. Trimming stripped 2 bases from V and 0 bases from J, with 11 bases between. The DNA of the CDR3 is TGTGCCAGCAGCTTAATAGCGGCACACTCCTACAATGAGCAGTTCTTC. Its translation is CASSLIAAHSYNEQFF.

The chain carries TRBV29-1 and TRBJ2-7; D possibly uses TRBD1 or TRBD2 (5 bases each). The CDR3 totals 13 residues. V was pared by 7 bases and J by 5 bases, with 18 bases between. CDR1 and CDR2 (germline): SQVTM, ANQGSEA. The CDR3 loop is CSAGALPGNEQYF. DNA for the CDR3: TGCAGCGCCGGGGCCCTCCCTGGGAACGAGCAGTACTTC.

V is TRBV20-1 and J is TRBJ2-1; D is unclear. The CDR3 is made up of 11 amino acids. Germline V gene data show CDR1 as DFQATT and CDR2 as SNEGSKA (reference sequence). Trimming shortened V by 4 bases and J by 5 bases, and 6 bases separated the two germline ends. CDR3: CSATLHNEQFF. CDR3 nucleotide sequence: TGCAGTGCTACTCTGCACAATGAGCAGTTCTTC.

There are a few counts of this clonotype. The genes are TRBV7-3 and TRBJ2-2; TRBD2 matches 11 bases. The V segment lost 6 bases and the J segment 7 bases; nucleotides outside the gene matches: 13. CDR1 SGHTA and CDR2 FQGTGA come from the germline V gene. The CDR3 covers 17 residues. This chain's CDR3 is CASRVAGGYDSGGELFF. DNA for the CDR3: TGTGCCAGCAGAGTAGCGGGAGGGTATGACTCAGGCGGGGAGCTGTTTTTT.

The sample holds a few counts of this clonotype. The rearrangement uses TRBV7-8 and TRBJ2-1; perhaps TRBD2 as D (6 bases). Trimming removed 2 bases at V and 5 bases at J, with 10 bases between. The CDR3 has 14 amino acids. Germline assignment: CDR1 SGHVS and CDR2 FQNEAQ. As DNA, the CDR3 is TGTGCCAGCAGCTTAAGGCGCGGGGACAATGAGCAGTTCTTC. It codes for CASSLRRGDNEQFF. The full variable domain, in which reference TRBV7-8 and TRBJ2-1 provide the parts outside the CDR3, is GAGVSQSPRYKVAKRGQDVALRCDPISGHVSLFWYQQALGQGPEFLTYFQNEAQLDKSGLPSDRFFAERPEGSVSTLKIQRTQQEDSAVYLCASSLRRGDNEQFFGPGTRLTVL.

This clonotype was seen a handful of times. The CDR3 sequence is CASSPDRAREKLFF. The DNA of the CDR3 is TGTGCCAGCAGCCCTGACAGGGCGAGGGAAAAACTGTTTTTT. This sequence joins TRBV7-9 and TRBJ1-4; 7 nucleotides align to TRBD1. J gave up 8 bases and V 5 bases, and 8 bases lay outside the gene matches. The CDR3 is 14 residues long. The germline V gene has CDR1 SEHNR and CDR2 FQNEAQ (reference sequence).

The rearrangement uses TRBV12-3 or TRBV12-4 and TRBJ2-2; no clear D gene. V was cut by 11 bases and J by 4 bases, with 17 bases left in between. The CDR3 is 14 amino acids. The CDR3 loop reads CAVVRLGSTGELFF. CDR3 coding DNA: TGTGCCGTCGTCCGGCTAGGAAGCACCGGGGAGCTGTTTTTT.

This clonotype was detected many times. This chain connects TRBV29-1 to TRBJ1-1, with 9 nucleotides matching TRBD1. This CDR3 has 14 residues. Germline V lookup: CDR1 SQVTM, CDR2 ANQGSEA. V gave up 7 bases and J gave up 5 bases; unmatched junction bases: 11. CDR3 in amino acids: CSAPRDRELTEAFF. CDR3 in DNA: TGCAGCGCCCCCCGGGACAGGGAATTAACTGAAGCTTTCTTT.

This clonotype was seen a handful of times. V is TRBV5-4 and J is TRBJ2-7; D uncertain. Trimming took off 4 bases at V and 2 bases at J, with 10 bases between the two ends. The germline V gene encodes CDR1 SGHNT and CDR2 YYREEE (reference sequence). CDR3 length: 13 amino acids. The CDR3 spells CASSRFNPYEQYF. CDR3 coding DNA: TGTGCCAGCAGCAGATTCAACCCCTACGAGCAGTACTTC.

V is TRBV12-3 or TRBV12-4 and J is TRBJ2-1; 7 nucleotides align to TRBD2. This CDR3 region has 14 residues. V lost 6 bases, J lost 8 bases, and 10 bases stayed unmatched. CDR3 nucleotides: TGTGCCAGCAGCCTCGGACTAGTTCGCGATGAGCAGTTCTTC. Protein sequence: CASSLGLVRDEQFF.

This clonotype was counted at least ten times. The CDR3 bases are TGCAGCGTTGAGACGTGGACTAGCAACTCCTACAATGAGCAGTTCTTC. It codes for CSVETWTSNSYNEQFF. J is TRBJ2-1 and V is TRBV29-1, with 8 bases lining up with TRBD2. Germline assignment: CDR1 SQVTM and CDR2 ANQGSEA. The CDR3 totals 16 residues. J was trimmed by 0 bases and V by 3 bases; bases with no gene match: 7.

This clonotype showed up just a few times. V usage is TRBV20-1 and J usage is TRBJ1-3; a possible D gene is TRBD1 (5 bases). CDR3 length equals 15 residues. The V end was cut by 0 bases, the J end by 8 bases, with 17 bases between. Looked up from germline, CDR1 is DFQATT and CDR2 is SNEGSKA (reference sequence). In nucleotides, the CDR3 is TGCAGTGCTAGAGATCGGCGAACAGGTCGAGACACCATATATTTT. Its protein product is CSARDRRTGRDTIYF.

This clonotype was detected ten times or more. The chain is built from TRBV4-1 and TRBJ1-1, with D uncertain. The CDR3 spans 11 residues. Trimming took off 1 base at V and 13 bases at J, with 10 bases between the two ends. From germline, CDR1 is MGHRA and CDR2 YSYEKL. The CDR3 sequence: CASSQGTGDFF. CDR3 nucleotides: TGCGCCAGCAGCCAAGGGACCGGAGATTTCTTT.